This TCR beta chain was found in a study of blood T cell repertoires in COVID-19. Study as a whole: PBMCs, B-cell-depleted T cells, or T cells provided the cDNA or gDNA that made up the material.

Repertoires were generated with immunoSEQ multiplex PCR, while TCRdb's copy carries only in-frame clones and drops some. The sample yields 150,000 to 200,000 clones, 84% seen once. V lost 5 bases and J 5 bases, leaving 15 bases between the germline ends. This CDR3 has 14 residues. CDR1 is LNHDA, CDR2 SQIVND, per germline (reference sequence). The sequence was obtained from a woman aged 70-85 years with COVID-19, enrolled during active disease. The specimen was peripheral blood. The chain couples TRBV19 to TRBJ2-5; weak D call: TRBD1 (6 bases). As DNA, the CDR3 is TGTGCCAGTAGTCCCCAGACAGGTACCGAGACCCAGTACTTC. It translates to CASSPQTGTETQYF.